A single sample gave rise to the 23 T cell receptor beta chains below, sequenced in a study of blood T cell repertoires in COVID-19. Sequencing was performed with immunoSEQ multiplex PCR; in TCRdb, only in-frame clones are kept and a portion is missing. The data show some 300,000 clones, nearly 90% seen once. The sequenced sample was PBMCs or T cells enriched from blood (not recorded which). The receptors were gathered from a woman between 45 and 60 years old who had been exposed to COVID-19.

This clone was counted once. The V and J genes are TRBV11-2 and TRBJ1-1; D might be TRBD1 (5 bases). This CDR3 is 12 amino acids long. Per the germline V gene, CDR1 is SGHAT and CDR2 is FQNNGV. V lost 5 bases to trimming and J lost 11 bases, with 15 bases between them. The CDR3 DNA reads TGTGCCAGCAGCCCCATGACAGCTGGGGCTTTCTTT. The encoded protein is CASSPMTAGAFF.

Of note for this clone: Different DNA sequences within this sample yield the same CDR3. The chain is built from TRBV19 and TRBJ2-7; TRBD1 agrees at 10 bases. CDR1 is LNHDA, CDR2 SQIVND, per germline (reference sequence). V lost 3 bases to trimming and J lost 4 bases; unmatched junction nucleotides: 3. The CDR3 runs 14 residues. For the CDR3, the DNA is TGTGCCAGTAGTATTGGACAGGGGGGGTACGAGCAGTACTTC. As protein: CASSIGQGGYEQYF.

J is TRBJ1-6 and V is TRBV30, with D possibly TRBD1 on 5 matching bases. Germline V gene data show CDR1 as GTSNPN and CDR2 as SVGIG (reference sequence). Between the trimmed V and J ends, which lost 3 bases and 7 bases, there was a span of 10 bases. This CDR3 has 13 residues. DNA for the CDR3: TGTGCCTGGAGATTCGGGGGGAATTCACCCCTCCACTTT. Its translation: CAWRFGGNSPLHF.

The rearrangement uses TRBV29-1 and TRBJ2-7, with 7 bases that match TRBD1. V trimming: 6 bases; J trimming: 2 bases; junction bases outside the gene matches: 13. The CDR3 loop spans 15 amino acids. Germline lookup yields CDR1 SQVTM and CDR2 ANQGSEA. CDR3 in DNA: TGCAGCGTAAAAATGACAGGGCTCAGTCCCTACGAGCAGTACTTC. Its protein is CSVKMTGLSPYEQYF.

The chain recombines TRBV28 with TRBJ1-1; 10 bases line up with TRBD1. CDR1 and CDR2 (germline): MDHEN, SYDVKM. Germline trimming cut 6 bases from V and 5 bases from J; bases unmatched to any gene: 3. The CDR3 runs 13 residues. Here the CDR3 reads CASRGQGLTEAFF. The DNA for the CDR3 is TGTGCCAGCAGGGGACAGGGGTTGACTGAAGCTTTCTTT.

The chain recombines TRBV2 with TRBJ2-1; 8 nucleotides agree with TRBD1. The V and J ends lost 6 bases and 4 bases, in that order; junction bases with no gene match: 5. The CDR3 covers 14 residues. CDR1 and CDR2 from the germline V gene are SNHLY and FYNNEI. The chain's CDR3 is CASRRGQGYNEQFF. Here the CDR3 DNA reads TGTGCCAGCAGAAGAGGACAGGGATACAATGAGCAGTTCTTC.

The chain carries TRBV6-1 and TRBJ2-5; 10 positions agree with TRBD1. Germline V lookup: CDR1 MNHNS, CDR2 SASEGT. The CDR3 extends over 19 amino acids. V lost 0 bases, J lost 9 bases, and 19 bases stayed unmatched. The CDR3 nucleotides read TGTGCCAGCAGTGAAGCGTGGGGACAGGGGTTACTTTTAGCCACCCCCCAGTACTTC. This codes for CASSEAWGQGLLLATPQYF.

In DNA, the CDR3 is TGTGCCATCAGTGAGGCAGGGGGCCCCTTCGGTGGCTACACCTTC. This gives the protein CAISEAGGPFGGYTF. The chain joins TRBV10-3 to TRBJ1-2; 8 nucleotides align to TRBD1. The CDR3 is made up of 15 amino acids. The germline gives CDR1 ENHRY, CDR2 SYGVKD. V lost 2 bases, J lost 7 bases, and 9 bases stayed unmatched.

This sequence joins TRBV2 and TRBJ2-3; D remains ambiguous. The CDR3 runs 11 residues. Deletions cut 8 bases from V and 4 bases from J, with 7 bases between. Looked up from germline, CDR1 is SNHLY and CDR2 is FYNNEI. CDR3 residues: CASAGSDTQYF. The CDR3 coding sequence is TGTGCCAGCGCAGGCTCAGATACGCAGTATTTT.

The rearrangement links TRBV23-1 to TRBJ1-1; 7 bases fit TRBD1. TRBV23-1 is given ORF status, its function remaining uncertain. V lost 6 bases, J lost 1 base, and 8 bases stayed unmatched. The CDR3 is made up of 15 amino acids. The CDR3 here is CASRSDRETNTEAFF. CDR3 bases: TGCGCCAGCAGAAGCGACAGGGAGACGAACACTGAAGCTTTCTTT.

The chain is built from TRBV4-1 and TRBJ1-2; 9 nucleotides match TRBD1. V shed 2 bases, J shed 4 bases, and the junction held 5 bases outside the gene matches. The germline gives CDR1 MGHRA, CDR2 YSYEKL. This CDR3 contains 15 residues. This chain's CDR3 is CASSQPTGGSYGYTF. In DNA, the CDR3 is TGCGCCAGCAGCCAACCGACAGGGGGAAGCTATGGCTACACCTTC.

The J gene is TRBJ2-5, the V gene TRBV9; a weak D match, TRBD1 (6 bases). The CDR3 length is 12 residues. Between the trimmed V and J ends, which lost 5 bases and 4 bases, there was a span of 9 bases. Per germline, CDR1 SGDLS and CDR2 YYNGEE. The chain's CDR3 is CASRGAGETQYF. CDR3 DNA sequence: TGTGCCAGCAGGGGGGCGGGAGAGACCCAGTACTTC. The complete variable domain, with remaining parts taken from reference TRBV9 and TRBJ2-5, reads DSGVTQTPKHLITATGQRVTLRCSPRSGDLSVYWYQQSLDQGLQFLIQYYNGEERAKGNILERFSAQQFPDLHSELNLSSLELGDSALYFCASRGAGETQYFGPGTRLLVL.

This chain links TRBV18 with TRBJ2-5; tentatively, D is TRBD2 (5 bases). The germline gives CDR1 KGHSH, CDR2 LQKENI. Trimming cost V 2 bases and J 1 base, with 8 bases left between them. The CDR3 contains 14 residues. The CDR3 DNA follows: TGTGCCAGCTCACCATTGCGGGCCCAAGAGACCCAGTACTTC. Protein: CASSPLRAQETQYF.

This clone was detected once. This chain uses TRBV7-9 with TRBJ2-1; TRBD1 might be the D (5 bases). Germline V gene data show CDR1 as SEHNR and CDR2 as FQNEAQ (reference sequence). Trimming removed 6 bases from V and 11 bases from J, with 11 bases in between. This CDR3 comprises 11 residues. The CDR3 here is CASRQGSQQFF. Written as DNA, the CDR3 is TGTGCCAGCAGGCAGGGTAGCCAGCAGTTCTTC.

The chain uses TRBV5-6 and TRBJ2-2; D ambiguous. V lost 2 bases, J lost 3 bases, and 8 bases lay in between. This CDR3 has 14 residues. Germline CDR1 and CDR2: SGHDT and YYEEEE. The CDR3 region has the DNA TGTGCCAGCAGCTTTGGTCAGTACACCGGGGAGCTGTTTTTT. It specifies CASSFGQYTGELFF.

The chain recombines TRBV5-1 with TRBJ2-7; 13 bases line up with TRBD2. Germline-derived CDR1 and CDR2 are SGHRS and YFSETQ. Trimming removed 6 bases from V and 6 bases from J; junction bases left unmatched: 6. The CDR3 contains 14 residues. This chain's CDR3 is CASTAGTSGVEQYF. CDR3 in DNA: TGCGCCAGCACCGCTGGGACTAGCGGGGTCGAGCAGTACTTC.

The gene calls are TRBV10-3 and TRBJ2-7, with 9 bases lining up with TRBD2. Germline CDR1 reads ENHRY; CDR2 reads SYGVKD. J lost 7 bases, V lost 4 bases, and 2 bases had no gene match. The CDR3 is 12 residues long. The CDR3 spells CAISAAGGEQYF. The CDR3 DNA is TGTGCCATCAGTGCGGCGGGGGGGGAGCAGTACTTC.

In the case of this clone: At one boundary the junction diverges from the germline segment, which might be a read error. This CDR3 reads CASSLDSRTYAQYF. In nucleotides, the CDR3 is TGCGCCAGCAGCTTGGACAGCCGAACCTACGCGCAGTACTTC. The V gene is TRBV5-1, the J gene TRBJ2-7; no definite D call. CDR1 and CDR2 from the germline V gene are SGHRS and YFSETQ. CDR3 length equals 14 residues.

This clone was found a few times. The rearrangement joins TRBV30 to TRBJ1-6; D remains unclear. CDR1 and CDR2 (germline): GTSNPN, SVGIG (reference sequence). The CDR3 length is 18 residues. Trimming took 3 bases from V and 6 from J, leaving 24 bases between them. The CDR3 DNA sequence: TGTGCCTGGAGACCAGGACTCTCCGAGGCGGTAATTAATTCACCCCTCCACTTT. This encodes CAWRPGLSEAVINSPLHF.

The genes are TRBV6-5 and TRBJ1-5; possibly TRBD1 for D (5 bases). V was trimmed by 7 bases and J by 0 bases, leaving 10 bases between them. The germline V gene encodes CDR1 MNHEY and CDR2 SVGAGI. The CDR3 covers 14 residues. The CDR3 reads CASKRGHSNQPQHF. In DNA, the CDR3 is TGTGCCAGCAAAAGGGGTCATAGCAATCAGCCCCAGCATTTT.

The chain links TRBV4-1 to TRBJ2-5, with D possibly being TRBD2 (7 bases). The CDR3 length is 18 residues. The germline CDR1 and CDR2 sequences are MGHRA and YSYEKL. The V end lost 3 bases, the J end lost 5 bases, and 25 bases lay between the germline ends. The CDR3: CASSQARFGGGALETQYF. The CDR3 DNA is TGCGCCAGCAGCCAGGCCCGTTTCGGAGGGGGGGCCTTGGAGACCCAGTACTTC.

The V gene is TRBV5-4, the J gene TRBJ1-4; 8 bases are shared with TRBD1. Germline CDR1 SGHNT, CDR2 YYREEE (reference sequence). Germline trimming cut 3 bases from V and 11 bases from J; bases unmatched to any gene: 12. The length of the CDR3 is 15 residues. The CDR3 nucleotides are TGTGCCAGCAGCTACGACAGGGGTTCGTTTGATAAACTGTTTTTT. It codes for CASSYDRGSFDKLFF. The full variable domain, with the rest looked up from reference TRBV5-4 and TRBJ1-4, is ETGVTQSPTHLIKTRGQQVTLRCSSQSGHNTVSWYQQALGQGPQFIFQYYREEENGRGNFPPRFSGLQFPNYSSELNVNALELDDSALYLCASSYDRGSFDKLFFGSGTQLSVL.

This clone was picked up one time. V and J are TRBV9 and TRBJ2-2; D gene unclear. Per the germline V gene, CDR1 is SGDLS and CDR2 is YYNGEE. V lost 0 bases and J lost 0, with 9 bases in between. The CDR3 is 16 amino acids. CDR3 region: CASSVGFRANTGELFF. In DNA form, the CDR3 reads TGTGCCAGCAGCGTAGGATTCCGCGCGAACACCGGGGAGCTGTTTTTT.